The rows below give T cell receptor beta chains drawn from one sample of a study of blood T cell repertoires in COVID-19. Method: immunoSEQ multiplex PCR; TCRdb's copy keeps in-frame clones and lacks some. The table records around 100,000 clones, around two thirds of them present only once. The sample consisted of peripheral blood. The receptors originated from a man between 65 and 85 years old with COVID-19, enrolled during active disease. Both conserved end residues are part of each CDR3. The order of the fields is D gene, V gene, CDR3 protein. A D gene is named only where the DNA matches it firmly.

TRBD1	TRBV19	CASSTGGGSFSYEQYF
.	TRBV4-3	CASSLLPQGFGTEAFF
.	TRBV10-3	CAISESVGTQYF
.	TRBV5-1	CASSLDRVGYTF
TRBD1	TRBV5-1	CASSPGGTTNYGYTF
.	TRBV25-1	CASSASYGGNTGELFF
.	TRBV27	CASSLSGFRQLTQYF
TRBD2	TRBV5-4	CASRGGTSRLGEQFF
.	TRBV28	CATVVRGTEKLFF
.	TRBV5-1	CASSSEQGNTIYF
.	TRBV15	CATSRGFSGNNEQFF
TRBD2	TRBV9	CASSVDSGSYGDTQYF
.	TRBV7-8	CASSLPEGTEAFF
.	TRBV7-2	CASSLETGGPYGYTF
.	TRBV5-1	CASSSQGFSGELFF
.	TRBV7-8	CASSPRARQYF
.	TRBV12-3/TRBV12-4	CASIRGNYGYTF
TRBD2	TRBV29-1	CSVLSATSGLYEQYF
.	TRBV4-3	CASRVSASTDTQYF
TRBD1	TRBV3-1/TRBV3-2	CASSLLGQAYEQYF
TRBD1	TRBV29-1	CSVEPLRGQVGETQYF
.	TRBV28	CASSQTGYEQYF
TRBD2	TRBV6-2/TRBV6-3	CASSYPGTSGQETQYF
.	TRBV25-1	CASSEGAIQYF
.	TRBV28	CASSLSGGSGNTIYF
.	TRBV15	CATSRERALSNEQFF
.	TRBV5-6	CASSLVAGRTEAFF
.	TRBV7-2	CASTPQGTPTDTQYF
.	TRBV5-1	CASSLDQGPYGYTF
TRBD1	TRBV7-7	CASSSGQGSYNEQFF
.	TRBV2	CASTLAVSSYEQYF
.	TRBV5-1	CASSSRVGGTEAFF
.	TRBV2	CASMRRGGEAEAFF
TRBD2	TRBV27	CASSPLAGGEQYF
TRBD1	TRBV18	CASSPQRDRVTEAFF
TRBD1	TRBV27	CASRTNHPQGAWEKLFF
TRBD1	TRBV5-8	CASSPSGTGSITLHF
TRBD1	TRBV6-6	CASNPGTGVWAGSQYF
TRBD1	TRBV14	CASSRPGQGNEQFF
TRBD1	TRBV25-1	CASSELATGEEKLFF